This TCR beta chain derives from a study of shared clonotypes between healthy human individuals. Study results and caveats: Larger estimated richness was generally seen in naive subsets than in memory subsets. Sequencing depth was expected to affect clonotype sharing among donors. When naive CD4 clonotypes were compared across several donors, approximately 4.9% were shared.

The CDR3 has 14 residues. The germline V gene encodes CDR1 MNHEY and CDR2 SMNVEV (reference sequence). V was pared by 2 bases and J by 8 bases, with 8 bases of the junction left unmatched. Per the original methods: Junction-only sequences without quality scores came from ImmunoSEQ, so filtering differed. Assay: immunoSEQ multiplex PCR; the TCRdb copy retains only in-frame clones and omits some. V, J and clone size reflect that table, while D and trimming were determined from the DNA. The data hold under 600,000 clones, with approximately 97% observed a single time. Remarks on this clone: Its antigen remains unidentified.

What was sequenced was naive CD4+ T cells sorted from blood. Regarding subset: CD45RA+ positively selected. The sequence was obtained from a woman aged 25 to 39 in good health. The rearrangement uses TRBV27 and TRBJ1-2; 7 bases fit TRBD1. The CDR3 nucleotides are TGTGCCAGCAGTTTAAGGGGAAGGGGGCTAGGCTACACCTTC. This encodes CASSLRGRGLGYTF.